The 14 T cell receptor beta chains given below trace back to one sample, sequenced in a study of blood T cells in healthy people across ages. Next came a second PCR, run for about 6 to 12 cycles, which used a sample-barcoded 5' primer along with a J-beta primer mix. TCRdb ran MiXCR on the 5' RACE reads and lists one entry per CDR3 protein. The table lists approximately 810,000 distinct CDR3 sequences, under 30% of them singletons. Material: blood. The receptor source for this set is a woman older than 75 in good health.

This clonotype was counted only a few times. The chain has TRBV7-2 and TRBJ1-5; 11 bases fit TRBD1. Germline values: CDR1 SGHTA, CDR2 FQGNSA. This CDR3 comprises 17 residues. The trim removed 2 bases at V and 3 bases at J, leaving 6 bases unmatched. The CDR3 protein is CASSLTGTGGNNQPQHF. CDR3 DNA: TGTGCCAGCAGCTTAACCGGGACAGGGGGGAACAATCAGCCCCAGCATTTT.

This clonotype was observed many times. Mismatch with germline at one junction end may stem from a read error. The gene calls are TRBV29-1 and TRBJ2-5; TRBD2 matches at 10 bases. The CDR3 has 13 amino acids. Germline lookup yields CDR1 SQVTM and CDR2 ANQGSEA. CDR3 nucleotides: TGCAGCGTCGAAGCGGGGGGGCCAGAGACCCAGTACTTC. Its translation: CSVEAGGPETQYF. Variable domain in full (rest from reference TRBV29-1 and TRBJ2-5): SAVISQKPSRDICQRGTSLTIQCQVDSQVTMMFWYRQQPGQSLTLIATANQGSEATYESGFVIDKFPISRPNLTFSTLTVSNMSPEDSSIYLCSVEAGGPETQYFGPGTRLLVL.

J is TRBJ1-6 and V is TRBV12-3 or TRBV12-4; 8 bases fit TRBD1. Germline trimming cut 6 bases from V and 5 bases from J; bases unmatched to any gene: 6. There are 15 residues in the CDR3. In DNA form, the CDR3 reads TGTGCCAGCAGGAGATCGACAGGGGATAATTCACCCCTCCACTTT. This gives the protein CASRRSTGDNSPLHF.

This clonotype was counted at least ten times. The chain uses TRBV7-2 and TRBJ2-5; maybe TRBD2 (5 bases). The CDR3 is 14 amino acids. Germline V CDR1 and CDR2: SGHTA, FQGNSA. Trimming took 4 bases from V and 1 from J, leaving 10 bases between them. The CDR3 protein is CASSSYGVQETQYF. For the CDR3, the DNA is TGTGCCAGCAGCTCATACGGGGTCCAAGAGACCCAGTACTTC.

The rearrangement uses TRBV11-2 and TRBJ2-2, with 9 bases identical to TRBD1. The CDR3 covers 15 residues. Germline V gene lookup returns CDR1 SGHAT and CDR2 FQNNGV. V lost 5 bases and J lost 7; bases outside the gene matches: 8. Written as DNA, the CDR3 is TGTGCCAGCAGCCGACCCGGGACAGGGTTCGGGGAGCTGTTTTTT. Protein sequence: CASSRPGTGFGELFF. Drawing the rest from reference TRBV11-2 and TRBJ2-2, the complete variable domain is EAGVAQSPRYKIIEKRQSVAFWCNPISGHATLYWYQQILGQGPKLLIQFQNNGVVDDSQLPKDRFSAERLKGVDSTLKIQPAKLEDSAVYLCASSRPGTGFGELFFGEGSRLTVL.

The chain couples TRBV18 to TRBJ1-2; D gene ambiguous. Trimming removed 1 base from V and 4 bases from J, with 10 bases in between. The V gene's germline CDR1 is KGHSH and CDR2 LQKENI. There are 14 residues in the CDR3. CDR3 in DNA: TGTGCCAGCTCACCACGGGCAGATTCCTATGGCTACACCTTC. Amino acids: CASSPRADSYGYTF.

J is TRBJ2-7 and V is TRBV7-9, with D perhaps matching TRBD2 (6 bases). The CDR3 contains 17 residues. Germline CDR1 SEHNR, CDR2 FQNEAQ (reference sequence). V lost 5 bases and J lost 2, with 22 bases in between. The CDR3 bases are TGTGCCAGCAGCAAATTACCGGGACTTCGACTCCCCTACGAGCAGTACTTC. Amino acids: CASSKLPGLRLPYEQYF.

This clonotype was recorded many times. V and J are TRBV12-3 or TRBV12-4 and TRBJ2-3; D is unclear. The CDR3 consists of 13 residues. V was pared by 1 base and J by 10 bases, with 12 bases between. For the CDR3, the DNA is TGTGCCAGCAGTTTAGGGCTAGGTCGTGCGCAGTATTTT. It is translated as CASSLGLGRAQYF.

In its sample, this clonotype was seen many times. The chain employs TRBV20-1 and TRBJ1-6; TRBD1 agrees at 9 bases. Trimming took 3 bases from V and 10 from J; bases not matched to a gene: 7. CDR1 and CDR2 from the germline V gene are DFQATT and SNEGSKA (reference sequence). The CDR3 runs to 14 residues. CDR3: CSASPGTGTSPLHF. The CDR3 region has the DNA TGCAGTGCTAGTCCCGGGACAGGGACCTCACCCCTCCACTTT.

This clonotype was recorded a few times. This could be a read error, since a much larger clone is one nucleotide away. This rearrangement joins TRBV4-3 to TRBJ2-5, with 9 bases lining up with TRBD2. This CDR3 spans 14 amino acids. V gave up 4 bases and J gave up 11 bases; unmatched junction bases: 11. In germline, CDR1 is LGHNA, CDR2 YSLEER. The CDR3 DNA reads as TGCGCCAGCAGCCTTAGCGGGGGTAAGGCTGAGCAGTACTTC. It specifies CASSLSGGKAEQYF.

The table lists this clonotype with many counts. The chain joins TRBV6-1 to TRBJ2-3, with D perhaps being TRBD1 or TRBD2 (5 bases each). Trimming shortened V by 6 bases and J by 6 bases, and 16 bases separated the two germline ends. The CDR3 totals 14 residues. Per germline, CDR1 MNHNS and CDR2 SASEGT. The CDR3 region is CASREAGLGDTQYF. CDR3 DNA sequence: TGTGCCAGCAGGGAGGCAGGGCTGGGGGATACGCAGTATTTT.

In nucleotides, the CDR3 is TGCGCCAGCAGCTTACAGGGGAGCCCCAATGAGCAGTTCTTC. Encoded protein: CASSLQGSPNEQFF. V gene TRBV4-1 combines with J gene TRBJ2-1; TRBD1 matches 7 bases. The CDR3 covers 14 residues. Germline CDR1 is MGHRA and CDR2 is YSYEKL. V lost 5 bases, J lost 6 bases, and 7 bases stayed unmatched.

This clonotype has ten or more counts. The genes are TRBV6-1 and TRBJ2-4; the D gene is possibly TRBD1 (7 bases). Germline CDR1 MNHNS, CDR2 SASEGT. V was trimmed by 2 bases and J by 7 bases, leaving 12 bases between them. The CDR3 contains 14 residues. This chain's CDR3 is CASSELAGQNIQYF. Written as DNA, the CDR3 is TGTGCCAGCAGTGAACTGGCGGGACAGAACATTCAGTACTTC.

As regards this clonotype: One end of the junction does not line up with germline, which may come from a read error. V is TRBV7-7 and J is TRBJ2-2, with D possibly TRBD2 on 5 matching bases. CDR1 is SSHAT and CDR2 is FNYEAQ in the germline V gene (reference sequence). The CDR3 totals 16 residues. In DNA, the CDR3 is TGTGCTAGCAGCTTAGCGCCTAGTAGTCCCACCGGGGAGCTGTTTTTT. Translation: CASSLAPSSPTGELFF.